This T cell receptor beta chain is drawn from a study of Ad26.COV2.S vaccination and SARS-CoV-2 variants. On the study more broadly: Recipients of Ad26.COV2.S got it intramuscularly, once or twice 56 days apart. Study outcomes and limitations: Post-vaccination breadth of spike-specific CD8+ and CD4+ T cell responses was reportedly substantial.

V lost 4 bases and J 4 bases, leaving 6 bases between the germline ends. The germline CDR1 and CDR2 sequences are SNHLY and FYNNEI. The CDR3 extends over 12 amino acids. Here immunoSEQ multiplex PCR was the method, and the copy in TCRdb shows in-frame clones only, minus some. The sample lists some 290,000 clones, around 84% seen once, with approximately 2% in the top ten. As concerns this clone: The antigen is undetermined.

Documented treatment: roughly 19 received Ad26.COV2.S at low or high dose, single or two shots; 5 received placebo; per-sample allocation not given. Each sample was drawn 63 days after the first injection (of vaccine or placebo). Boston provided a donor who was an adult aged 18-55 years. An Ad26 vector was used to express Wuhan-strain SARS-CoV-2 spike as the vaccine. The receptor was isolated from a person aged 18-65 years who received the Ad26.COV2.S COVID-19 vaccine or a placebo. The sequencing used peripheral blood, collected in a trial of Ad26.COV2.S vaccine versus placebo. The J gene is TRBJ2-3, the V gene TRBV2, with D unresolved. The CDR3 region has the DNA TGTGCCAGCAGTGCCCATCCAGATACGCAGTATTTT. Translating it yields CASSAHPDTQYF.